Reported below is one T cell receptor (beta chain). This clone has more than one count but fewer than ten. It lacks a known antigen. No much larger clone exists at a distance of one base, and base qualities are not known. The sample originates from a study of cytomegalovirus exposure and HLA in healthy donors (TCRdb year 2017). For context, the study as a whole: According to an earlier analysis of 587 of the donors, 150 million to 200 million T cells yielded 95 million to 140 million unique TCR beta sequences and 276 Gb of sequence data. The study was designed to test whether signatures of past pathogen exposure could be identified by cataloging public T cell receptors. A later analysis re-examined previously published TCR beta repertoires from more than 600 donors and added high-resolution HLA genotyping to investigate patterns of TCR occurrence. Among roughly 400 genotyped donors of the cohort, an average of roughly 230,000 unique TCR beta nucleotide sequences was sequenced per donor, of which about 18% were non-productive. The study profiled the T cell repertoires of 666 subjects by immunosequencing and related them to cytomegalovirus serostatus. To decide whether each TCR beta V gene segment behaved as functional or pseudogenic, an earlier analysis of some 600 of the donors relied on high-throughput TCR beta sequencing. Typing coverage differed by locus: A, B, C, DRB1 and DQB1 were typed in roughly 629-630 donors, DQA1 in 522, DPA1 in around 580, and DPB1 in roughly 470. Donor age, sex, ethnicity and CMV serostatus were collected together with the repertoire data. Roughly 5 DR-DQ haplotypes were handled as single units for association and clustering, since linkage in the cohort was strong. The later analysis used no new phenotypic data to find candidate immune exposures, relying instead on TCR beta sequences and their occurrence across donors. Besides the first cohort of hundreds of subjects, a separate validation cohort made up of roughly 130 different subjects was used. A later genetic analysis used genome-wide SNP genotypes for about 55% of the 666 donors, treating that subset as a discovery cohort. Approximately 300 gigabases of sequencing data and some 85 million unique TCR sequences were included in an early release covering about 620 HLA-typed donors. To predict cytomegalovirus infection status, the study brought together high-throughput TCR immunosequencing, statistical association of individual TCRs with disease status, and machine learning. Class I and class II HLA loci were covered by the typing at four-digit resolution. Every discovery cohort repertoire had been produced on one sequencing platform. Among the roughly 380 genotyped donors, around 79% belonged to the genetic ancestry cluster associated with self-reported Caucasian donors. On the study overall, not on this receptor specifically: Most TCR sequences were observed very rarely across donors, whereas some public TCRs were present in many individuals. Cytomegalovirus status was reported to be diagnosed by the classifier with high specificity and sensitivity in both the original and validation cohorts. A group of highly shared sequence variants was considered likely to be a technical artifact of the sequencing pipeline. Presence/absence analyses assumed roughly uniform sequencing depth across donors, an assumption that may not hold. In a later analysis, TCR association rates were found to vary across HLA loci, with the most associated TCRs seen for DRB1 alleles and the fewest for HLA-C alleles. Because some donors lacked HLA typing at each locus, the association tests relied only on the typed subset. CMV serostatus was the only immune exposure information available for the cohort. Specific HLA alleles were associated with some 15,000 TCR beta sequences at a false discovery rate of 0.05 in a later analysis. The earlier analysis of fewer than 750 of the donors excluded 15 to 20 rarely observed V segments, including chromosome 9 orphons, because counts were too low. The authors suggested that the approach could potentially be extended to other disease states and immunological phenotypes. Some IMGT-functional V segments, including TRBV6-2 and TRBV6-3, could not be told apart with the 87-base-pair reads, so those segments were excluded. A later genetic analysis associated a missense DCLRE1C variant with V-gene and J-gene trimming of TCR beta chains, and an independent cohort replicated the association. Linkage disequilibrium might explain the correlated functional status among segregating V segments, but an unknown experimental factor could not be ruled out. In this cohort, only TCR beta chains were sequenced, and detectable features were limited by the absence of alpha or paired-chain data. In a later genetic analysis, fewer N-insertions in productive TCRs were reported among donors in an Asian-associated ancestry cluster than the 666-donor mean. In a later analysis, HLA-associated TCR beta chains were found to be more clonally expanded and to have lower generation probabilities than equally common non-associated chains. In an earlier analysis of around 600 of the donors, most TCR beta V segments were observed in productive rearrangements about 87% or about 30% of the time, broadly matching IMGT annotations. In vitro tests confirmed that a few of the cytomegalovirus-associated TCR beta chains recognize cytomegalovirus antigens. A total of 164 TCR beta chains were listed by the study as associated with cytomegalovirus. Assigning TCR associations to individual alleles was difficult when HLA alleles, especially DR and DQ, strongly co-occurred. In a later analysis, several top co-occurrence clusters were reported to appear linked to parvovirus B19, influenza, CMV and Epstein-Barr virus. A further reported finding was that TCR beta sequences accurately predicted the HLA-A and HLA-B alleles for most subjects in the first cohort. Most CMV-associated TCR beta chains appeared to be HLA-restricted in a later analysis, and the HLA associations seemed to be driven largely by CMV exposure.

The CDR3 goes from the cysteine to the phenylalanine over 16 residues. CDR3 DNA only is kept here, 48 bases in frame from base 1. Trimmed from V: 6 bases; trimmed from J: 2 bases; junction bases lacking a gene match: 5. CDR1 and CDR2 are drawn from the germline V gene: SNHLY, FYNNEI. The cohort comprised fewer than 750 healthy bone marrow donors. Cohort members were all nominally healthy when sampled, although unrecorded immune exposures were likely present. The donor tested CMV seronegative, placing the donor among the roughly 340 seronegative members of the cohort. Every donor gave a peripheral blood sample, and the peripheral blood mononuclear cells from that sample were used for TCR beta sequencing. Genomic DNA was extracted from the blood cell samples with the Qiagen DNeasy Blood Extraction Kit. Library preparation employed the immunoSEQ multiplex PCR assay. For the multiplex PCR, a mixture combining 60 forward primers for TCR Vbeta segments and 13 reverse primers for TCR Jbeta segments was used. The CDR3 region of rearranged TCR beta genes was amplified from genomic DNA by a multiplex PCR assay. Amplified TCR beta libraries were sequenced as 87-base-pair reads on the Illumina HiSeq System. The authors' analysis ran thus. A later analysis counted tens of millions of unique TCR beta chains across the 550 to 750 repertoires, and around 9.9 million of these chains were shared by at least two donors. To remove PCR and sequencing errors, raw reads were error-corrected and collapsed into unique sequences using a nearest-neighbor algorithm that merged closely related sequences. To assign V, D and J gene segments, CDR3 sequences were aligned to IMGT reference sequences. Each retained sequence needed at least a six-nucleotide match to both a V gene segment and a J gene segment. A rearrangement counted as productive if the CDR3 had no stop codons and remained in frame with V and J, and every other rearrangement counted as non-productive. CDR3 was defined by IMGT convention, running from the second conserved V-encoded cysteine to the conserved J-encoded phenylalanine. In an earlier analysis of around 540 of the donors, sequences lacking an unambiguous match to a single V gene segment were excluded. An earlier analysis of 587 of the donors classified V segments as functional when productive rearrangements were above 56.7% and as segregating when the standard deviation between donors was above 5%. A statistical classification framework was built for diagnosing cytomegalovirus status from the catalog of TCR beta chain sequences. V and J gene assignment, in a later analysis, came from comparing TCR nucleotide sequences with IMGT/GENE-DB human TR gene sequences. A later analysis assigned CDR3 sequences and most-parsimonious VDJ recombination scenarios with the TCRdist pipeline. In a later analysis, every TCR beta chain was defined by the combination of its CDR3 amino acid sequence and its V-gene family, and reads without a unique V-gene family were dropped. As a way to deal with suspected cross-contamination and a sequencing artifact, a later analysis dropped roughly 600 nucleotide sequences that were highly shared and had low generation probability. In a later analysis, a clonal expansion index for each public chain was calculated from normalized within-repertoire ranks of inferred template counts. In a later analysis, generation probabilities were computed using a VDJ recombination model fitted to out-of-frame rearrangements, and the results were checked against IGoR. In a later analysis, TCR-TCR, TCR-HLA and TCR-CMV co-occurrence was scored with hypergeometric tests, and a repertoire-size bias correction was applied to TCR pairs. In a later analysis, false discovery rates were estimated by permuting HLA or CMV assignments 20 times. In a later analysis, co-occurring TCRs were grouped using DBSCAN, with TCRdist sequence similarity added in when clustering inside HLA-allele-positive subsets. For co-occurrence clustering, repertoires with fewer than 30,000 or more than 120,000 public chains were excluded, along with several repertoires with anomalous nucleotide sharing. Drawn from immuneACCESS, this table holds only the in-frame rearrangements with V and J called that TCRdb kept. Clones are partly lost; checked studies trace under half to an unresolved V gene and leave the rest unexplained. V, J and clone size derive from that table, while D and trimming were established from the DNA sequence. In this sample the table shows roughly 130,000 clones, approximately 8.8% of which occur a single time. The ten largest clones take up 4.5% to 5.5% of the sample.

Sequenced sample: PBMCs. The chain is encoded by TRBV2 joined to TRBJ2-3, with 13 central nucleotides matching TRBD2. This sequence originates from a man between 35 and 55 years old in good health and CMV-seronegative. For the CDR3, the sequence is CASSLLAGGSTDTQYF. The DNA reads as follows: TGTGCCAGCAGCTTACTAGCGGGGGGGTCCACAGATACGCAGTATTTT.